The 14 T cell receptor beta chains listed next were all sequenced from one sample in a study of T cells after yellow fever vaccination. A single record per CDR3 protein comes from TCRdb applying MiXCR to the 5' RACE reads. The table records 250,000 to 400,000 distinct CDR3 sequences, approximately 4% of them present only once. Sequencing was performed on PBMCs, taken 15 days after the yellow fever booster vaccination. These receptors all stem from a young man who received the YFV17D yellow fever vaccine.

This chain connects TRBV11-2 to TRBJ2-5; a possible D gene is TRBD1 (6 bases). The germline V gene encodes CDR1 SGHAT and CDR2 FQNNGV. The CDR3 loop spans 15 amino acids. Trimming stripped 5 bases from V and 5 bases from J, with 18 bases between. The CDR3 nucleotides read TGTGCCAGCAGCCGTCAGGGACACGCGAGGGAGACCCAGTACTTC. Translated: CASSRQGHARETQYF.

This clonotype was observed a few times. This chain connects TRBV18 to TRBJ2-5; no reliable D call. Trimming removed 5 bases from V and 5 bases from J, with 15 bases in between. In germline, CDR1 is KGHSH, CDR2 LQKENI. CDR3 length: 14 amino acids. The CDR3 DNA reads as TGTGCCAGCTCATCCCAGGCGGCGCGGGAGACCCAGTACTTC. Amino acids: CASSSQAARETQYF.

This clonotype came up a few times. The CDR3 spells CASGTGLVETQYF. In DNA, the CDR3 is TGTGCTAGTGGTACCGGACTAGTTGAGACCCAGTACTTC. This chain joins TRBV12-5 and TRBJ2-5; 7 nucleotides align to TRBD2. Trimming removed 5 bases from V and 5 bases from J; junction bases left unmatched: 5. CDR1 and CDR2 from the germline V gene are LGHNT and FRNRAP. The length of the CDR3 is 13 residues.

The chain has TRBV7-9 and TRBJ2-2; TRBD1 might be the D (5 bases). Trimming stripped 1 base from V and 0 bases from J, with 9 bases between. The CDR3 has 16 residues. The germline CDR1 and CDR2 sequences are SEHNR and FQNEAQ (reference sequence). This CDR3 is CASSLEGFANTGELFF. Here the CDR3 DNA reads TGTGCCAGCAGCTTAGAGGGGTTCGCGAACACCGGGGAGCTGTTTTTT. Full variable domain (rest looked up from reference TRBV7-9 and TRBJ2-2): DTGVSQNPRHKITKRGQNVTFRCDPISEHNRLYWYRQTLGQGPEFLTYFQNEAQLEKSRLLSDRFSAERPKGSFSTLEIQRTEQGDSAMYLCASSLEGFANTGELFFGEGSRLTVL.

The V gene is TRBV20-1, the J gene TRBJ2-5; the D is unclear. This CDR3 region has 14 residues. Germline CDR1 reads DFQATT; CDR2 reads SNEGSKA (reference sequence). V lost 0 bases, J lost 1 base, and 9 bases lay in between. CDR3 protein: CSARDEGIQETQYF. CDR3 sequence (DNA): TGCAGTGCTAGAGATGAAGGGATCCAAGAGACCCAGTACTTC.

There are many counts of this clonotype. This chain's CDR3 is CSVDRSDTQYF. The CDR3 DNA reads as TGCAGCGTTGACAGGTCAGATACGCAGTATTTT. The V gene is TRBV29-1, the J gene TRBJ2-3; no reliable D call. V lost 3 bases and J lost 4, with 5 bases in between. Germline-derived CDR1 and CDR2 are SQVTM and ANQGSEA. The CDR3 sequence is 11 residues long.

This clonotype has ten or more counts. The CDR3 is CASSPLSGGNTGELFF. The CDR3 bases are TGTGCCAGCAGCCCTCTCAGCGGGGGGAACACCGGGGAGCTGTTTTTT. The V call is TRBV4-2, the J call TRBJ2-2; the match to TRBD2 covers 8 bases. The CDR3 is 16 residues long. The V segment lost 4 bases and the J segment 1 base; nucleotides outside the gene matches: 5. The germline V gene encodes CDR1 LGHNA and CDR2 YNFKEQ.

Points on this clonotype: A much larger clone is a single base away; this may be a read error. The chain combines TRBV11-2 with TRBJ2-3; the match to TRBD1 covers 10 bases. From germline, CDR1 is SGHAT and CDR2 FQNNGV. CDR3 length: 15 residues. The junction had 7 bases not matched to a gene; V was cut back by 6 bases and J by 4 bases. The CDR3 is CASSYRDRGPDTQYF. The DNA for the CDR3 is TGTGCCAGCAGTTACCGGGACAGGGGCCCAGATACGCAGTATTTT.

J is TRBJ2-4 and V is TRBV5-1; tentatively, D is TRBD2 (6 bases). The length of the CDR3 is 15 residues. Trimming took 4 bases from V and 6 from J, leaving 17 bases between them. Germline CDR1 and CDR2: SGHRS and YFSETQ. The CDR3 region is CASSLGQSGGNIQYF. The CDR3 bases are TGCGCCAGCAGCCTTGGGCAGTCCGGGGGAAACATTCAGTACTTC.

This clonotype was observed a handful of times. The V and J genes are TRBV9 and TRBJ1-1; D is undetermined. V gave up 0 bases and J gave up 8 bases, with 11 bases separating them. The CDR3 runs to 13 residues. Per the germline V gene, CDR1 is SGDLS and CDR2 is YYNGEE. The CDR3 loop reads CASSVEFSGEAFF. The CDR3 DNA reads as TGTGCCAGCAGCGTAGAGTTTTCGGGGGAAGCTTTCTTT.

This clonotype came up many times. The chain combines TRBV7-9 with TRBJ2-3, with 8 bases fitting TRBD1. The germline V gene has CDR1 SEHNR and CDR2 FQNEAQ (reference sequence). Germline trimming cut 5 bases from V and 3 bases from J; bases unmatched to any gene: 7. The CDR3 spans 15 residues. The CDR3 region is CASSGRTGLTDTQYF. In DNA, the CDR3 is TGTGCCAGCAGCGGTAGGACAGGGCTTACAGATACGCAGTATTTT.

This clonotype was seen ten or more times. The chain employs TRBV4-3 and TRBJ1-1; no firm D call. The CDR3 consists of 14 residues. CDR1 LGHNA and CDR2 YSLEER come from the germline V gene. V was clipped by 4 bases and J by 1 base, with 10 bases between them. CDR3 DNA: TGCGCCAGCAGCCGAGGACGGGAGAACACTGAAGCTTTCTTT. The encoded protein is CASSRGRENTEAFF.

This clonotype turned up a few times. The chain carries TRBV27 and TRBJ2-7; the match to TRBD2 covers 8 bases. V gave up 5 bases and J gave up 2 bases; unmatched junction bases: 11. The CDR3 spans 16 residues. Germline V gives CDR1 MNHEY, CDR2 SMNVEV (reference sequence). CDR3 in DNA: TGTGCCAGCAGTCCCCGGGGGGGTAGAGTCCCCTACGAGCAGTACGTC. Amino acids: CASSPRGGRVPYEQYV.

This chain's CDR3 is CASSFRPDTLYGYTF. Here the CDR3 DNA reads TGTGCCAGCAGCTTCCGTCCGGATACCCTCTATGGCTACACCTTC. The V and J genes are TRBV9 and TRBJ1-2; D remains unclear. CDR1 and CDR2 (germline): SGDLS, YYNGEE. CDR3 length equals 15 residues. Trimming left V 4 bases short and J 4 bases short, with 17 bases between.